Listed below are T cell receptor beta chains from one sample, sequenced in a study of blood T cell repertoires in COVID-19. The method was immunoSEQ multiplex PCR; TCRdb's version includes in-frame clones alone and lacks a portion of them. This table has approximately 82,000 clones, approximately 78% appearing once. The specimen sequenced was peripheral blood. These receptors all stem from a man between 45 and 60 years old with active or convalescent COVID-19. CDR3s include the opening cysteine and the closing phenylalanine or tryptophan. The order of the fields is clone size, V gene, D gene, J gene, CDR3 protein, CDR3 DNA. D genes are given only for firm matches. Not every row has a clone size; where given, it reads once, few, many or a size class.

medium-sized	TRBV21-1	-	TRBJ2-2	CASSKQGFTGELFF	TGTGCCAGCAGCAAACAGGGGTTCACCGGGGAGCTGTTTTTT
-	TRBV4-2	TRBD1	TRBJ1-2	CASSPGTGNGYGYTF	TGTGCCAGCAGCCCTGGGACAGGGAATGGATATGGCTACACCTTC
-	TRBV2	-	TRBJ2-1	CASKDSTFLHEQFF	TGTGCCAGCAAGGACAGTACTTTTTTGCATGAGCAGTTCTTC
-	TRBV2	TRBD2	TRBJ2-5	CASRAGGPRETQYF	TGTGCCAGCAGGGCGGGGGGGCCCAGAGAGACCCAGTACTTC
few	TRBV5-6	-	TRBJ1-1	CASSLFQGVSTEAFF	TGTGCCAGCAGCTTGTTTCAGGGCGTGAGCACTGAAGCTTTCTTT
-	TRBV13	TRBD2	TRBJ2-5	CASAGSGGQETQYF	TGTGCCAGTGCAGGGAGCGGGGGCCAAGAGACCCAGTACTTC
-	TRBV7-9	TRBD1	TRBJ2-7	CASSSQGGPYEQYF	TGTGCCAGCAGCTCACAGGGGGGCCCCTACGAGCAGTACTTC
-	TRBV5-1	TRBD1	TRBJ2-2	CASSLEQGTGELFF	TGCGCCAGCAGCTTGGAACAGGGGACCGGGGAGCTGTTTTTT
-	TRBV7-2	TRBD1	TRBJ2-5	CASSLRDRQETQYF	TGTGCCAGCAGCTTAAGGGACAGACAAGAGACCCAGTACTTC
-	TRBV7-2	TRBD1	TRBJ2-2	CASSLRQGRDTGELFF	TGTGCCAGCAGCTTAAGACAGGGTAGGGACACCGGGGAGCTGTTTTTT